The 8 T cell receptor beta chains below were found in one sample sequenced in a study of CD8 T cells in ankylosing spondylitis. Points from the study as a whole: The study identified a TCR beta motif of under ten highly homologous variants that appeared characteristic of ankylosing spondylitis blood.

Their antigens are not known. TCRdb redid the calling of the 5' RACE reads with MiXCR, one entry per CDR3 protein. The repertoire holds 300,000 to 400,000 distinct CDR3 sequences, with around 24% as singletons. The sequenced sample consisted of blood, either unsorted or a sorted T cell fraction (not recorded which). The receptors come from a male donor with ankylosing spondylitis.

This clonotype was counted between two and nine times. This chain connects TRBV7-2 to TRBJ2-1; 7 nucleotides agree with TRBD2. The germline V gene has CDR1 SGHTA and CDR2 FQGNSA. The V segment lost 4 bases and the J segment 0 bases; nucleotides outside the gene matches: 6. The CDR3 totals 16 residues. The CDR3 DNA is TGTGCCAGCAGCTCCCAAAGCGGGAACTCCTACAATGAGCAGTTCTTC. Amino acid sequence: CASSSQSGNSYNEQFF. The whole variable domain, filled in from reference TRBV7-2 and TRBJ2-1, reads GAGVSQSPSNKVTEKGKDVELRCDPISGHTALYWYRQSLGQGLEFLIYFQGNSAPDKSGLPSDRFSAERTGGSVSTLTIQRTQQEDSAVYLCASSSQSGNSYNEQFFGPGTRLTVL.

This clonotype was counted a few times. One junction end does not reproduce the germline sequence, and a read error may be involved. This sequence joins TRBV7-2 and TRBJ2-7; 8 positions match TRBD2. The CDR3 is 14 amino acids. Germline V lookup: CDR1 SGHTA, CDR2 FQGNSA. CDR3 coding DNA: TGTGCCAGCACCTTAGCGGGAATGGCCTACGAGCAGTACTTC. Residues: CASTLAGMAYEQYF.

Only a few counts were recorded for this clonotype. The J gene is TRBJ2-1, the V gene TRBV6-2 or TRBV6-3; maybe TRBD2 (5 bases). V lost 2 bases and J lost 8, with 7 bases in between. Germline lookup yields CDR1 MNHEY and CDR2 SVGEGT. The CDR3 extends over 12 amino acids. For the CDR3, the DNA is TGTGCCAGCAGTTACAATAGCGATGAGCAGTTCTTC. Protein: CASSYNSDEQFF.

The genes are TRBV5-1 and TRBJ2-2; perhaps TRBD2 as D (6 bases). The CDR3 has 16 amino acids. Germline V gene lookup returns CDR1 SGHRS and CDR2 YFSETQ. Trimming pared 0 bases from V and 1 base from J, leaving 10 bases between. The CDR3 coding sequence is TGCGCCAGCAGCTTGGTTGGCGGGGAGAACACCGGGGAGCTGTTTTTT. Its protein product is CASSLVGGENTGELFF.

This clonotype came up a few times. The chain recombines TRBV21-1 with TRBJ2-6. TRBV21-1 is shown as a pseudogene. CDR3 length: 16 amino acids. CDR3 bases: TGTGCCAGCAGCACCCAAGGGTGGCATGGGGCCAACGTCCTGACTTTC. Amino acid sequence: CASSTQGWHGANVLTF.

The chain combines TRBV7-9 with TRBJ2-7; TRBD1 matches 7 bases. V was pared by 6 bases and J by 4 bases, with 12 bases of the junction left unmatched. Germline-derived CDR1 and CDR2 are SEHNR and FQNEAQ (reference sequence). The CDR3 loop spans 15 amino acids. DNA of the CDR3: TGTGCCAGCAGTCGCCCCTCCGGGACAGATTACGAGCAGTACTTC. This translates into CASSRPSGTDYEQYF.

The chain carries TRBV15 and TRBJ2-7; D is ambiguous. This CDR3 comprises 15 residues. The V and J ends lost 0 bases and 3 bases respectively, with 12 bases between them. Germline CDR1 and CDR2: LNHNV and YYDKDF (reference sequence). The CDR3 loop is CATSRDLGQVYEQYF. The CDR3 DNA reads TGTGCCACCAGCAGAGATCTCGGGCAGGTCTACGAGCAGTACTTC.

This clonotype has more than one count but fewer than ten. The chain links TRBV20-1 to TRBJ2-3, with D perhaps matching TRBD1 or TRBD2 (5 bases each). Germline CDR1 DFQATT, CDR2 SNEGSKA (reference sequence). V was clipped by 6 bases and J by 4 bases, with 23 bases between them. The CDR3 totals 16 residues. CDR3 residues: CSAIPPGAARADTQYF. CDR3 in DNA: TGCAGTGCCATCCCACCCGGGGCGGCACGAGCAGATACGCAGTATTTT.